This T cell receptor beta chain is drawn from a study of blood T cells in healthy people across ages. PCR was performed a second time for about 7 to 12 cycles using a sample-barcoded 5' primer and a J-beta primer mix. TCRdb re-analysed the 5' RACE reads in MiXCR, keeping a single row per CDR3 protein. This sample carries 1.5 million to 1.9 million distinct CDR3 sequences, under 55% of them seen once, and the ten largest clones take approximately 4%. Trimming took 1 base from V and 9 from J, leaving 16 bases between them. Germline CDR1 and CDR2: SGHDN and FVKESK. The CDR3 runs to 15 residues. This chain connects TRBV14 to TRBJ2-1; D possibly corresponds to TRBD1 (6 bases). The sequenced material came from blood. The sequence was collected from a woman aged 18-29 years in good health. CDR3 region: CASSQVTGSPSEQFF. As DNA, the CDR3 is TGTGCCAGCAGCCAAGTGACAGGATCGCCCAGTGAGCAGTTCTTC.